The next 31 T cell receptor beta chains were all read from a single sample in a study of STAT3 mutations in large granular lymphocyte leukemia. General study points: Every T-cell large granular lymphocyte leukemia patient had at least one immunodominant TCR beta clonotype.

Assay: immunoSEQ multiplex PCR; the TCRdb copy retains only in-frame clones and omits some. This sample has some 1,400 clones, with 69% found just once. These receptors have no known antigen. The sample comprised peripheral blood mononuclear cells. The source is a woman between 65 and 79 years old with T-cell large granular lymphocyte leukemia. Some clones in this sample may be carry-over from other donors' samples.

J is TRBJ2-7 and V is TRBV18, with no clear D. CDR3 length: 13 amino acids. Germline-derived CDR1 and CDR2 are KGHSH and LQKENI. V was trimmed by 4 bases and J by 5 bases, leaving 12 bases between them. CDR3 nucleotides: TGTGCCAGCTCACAATACTCAAGTAACGAGCAGTACTTC. Amino acids: CASSQYSSNEQYF.

This sequence joins TRBV9 and TRBJ2-5; D is undetermined. Germline V gene lookup returns CDR1 SGDLS and CDR2 YYNGEE. CDR3 size: 13 residues. V gave up 4 bases and J gave up 5 bases, with 12 bases separating them. DNA for the CDR3: TGTGCCAGCAGCTCCAGACAACTGGAGACCCAGTACTTC. Its protein product is CASSSRQLETQYF.

J is TRBJ2-5 and V is TRBV5-4, with D possibly being TRBD1 (5 bases). There are 14 residues in the CDR3. Germline lookup yields CDR1 SGHNT and CDR2 YYREEE (reference sequence). V was cut by 4 bases and J by 4 bases, with 14 bases left in between. CDR3 sequence (DNA): TGTGCCAGCAGCCCGACAGTTGGAAGAGAGACCCAGTACTTC. Translating gives CASSPTVGRETQYF.

The V call is TRBV28, the J call TRBJ2-7; 8 bases are a match to TRBD2. The CDR3 sequence is 15 residues long. The trim removed 0 bases at V and 3 bases at J, leaving 4 bases unmatched. From germline, CDR1 is MDHEN and CDR2 SYDVKM. As DNA, the CDR3 is TGTGCCAGCAGTTTATGGGCAGCGGGGGACTACGAGCAGTACTTC. It translates to CASSLWAAGDYEQYF.

This chain connects TRBV5-1 to TRBJ1-2, with D unresolved. The CDR3 extends over 15 amino acids. From germline, CDR1 is SGHRS and CDR2 YFSETQ. The V end was cut by 2 bases, the J end by 3 bases, with 14 bases between. CDR3 nucleotide sequence: TGCGCCAGCAGCTTCGACGGAACCGGGGACTATGGCTACACCTTC. Translation gives CASSFDGTGDYGYTF.

This clone was seen once. The V and J genes are TRBV5-6 and TRBJ2-7; 9 bases agree with TRBD1. Germline V gene lookup returns CDR1 SGHDT and CDR2 YYEEEE. This CDR3 spans 15 amino acids. Germline trimming cut 4 bases from V and 3 bases from J; bases unmatched to any gene: 8. The CDR3 nucleotides are TGTGCCAGCAGCCCCGGGACAGGGCTAGTCTACGAGCAGTACTTC. Translating gives CASSPGTGLVYEQYF.

V gene TRBV2 combines with J gene TRBJ1-5; the D is unclear. The CDR3 is 11 residues long. Germline loops: CDR1 SNHLY, CDR2 FYNNEI. Trimming pared 5 bases from V and 3 bases from J, leaving 2 bases between. The CDR3 nucleotides read TGTGCCAGCAGTACCAATCAGCCCCAGCATTTT. Translation: CASSTNQPQHF. Based on the CDR3 plus reference TRBV2 and TRBJ1-5, the full variable domain is EPEVTQTPSHQVTQMGQEVILRCVPISNHLYFYWYRQILGQKVEFLVSFYNNEISEKSEIFDDQFSVERPDGSNFTLKIRSTKLEDSAMYFCASSTNQPQHFGDGTRLSIL.

CDR3 region: CASSADSYLYGYTF. The DNA of the CDR3 is TGTGCCAGCAGCGCGGACAGCTACCTTTATGGCTACACCTTC. The chain has TRBV5-4 and TRBJ1-2; possible D gene TRBD1, 6 bases. Trimming shortened V by 4 bases and J by 5 bases, and 15 bases separated the two germline ends. The CDR3 covers 14 residues. Germline V CDR1 and CDR2: SGHNT, YYREEE (reference sequence).

This clone was detected a few times. This chain links TRBV6-4 with TRBJ1-1; D remains ambiguous. This CDR3 is 12 amino acids long. With 6 bases removed from V and 1 base from J, the gap between germline ends came to 6 bases. Germline values: CDR1 MRHNA, CDR2 SNTAGT. The CDR3 sequence is CASRGGNTEAFF. CDR3 DNA sequence: TGTGCCAGCAGGGGAGGGAACACTGAAGCTTTCTTT.

The rearrangement links TRBV7-9 to TRBJ1-5; D perhaps matches TRBD1 (6 bases). V lost 3 bases and J lost 3, with 9 bases in between. This CDR3 comprises 14 residues. Germline loops: CDR1 SEHNR, CDR2 FQNEAQ (reference sequence). CDR3 region: CASSFDRINQPQHF. CDR3 in DNA: TGTGCCAGCAGCTTTGACAGGATCAATCAGCCCCAGCATTTT. Full variable domain (missing parts from reference TRBV7-9 and TRBJ1-5): DTGVSQNPRHKITKRGQNVTFRCDPISEHNRLYWYRQTLGQGPEFLTYFQNEAQLEKSRLLSDRFSAERPKGSFSTLEIQRTEQGDSAMYLCASSFDRINQPQHFGDGTRLSIL.

The chain has TRBV29-1 and TRBJ1-2, with TRBD1 as a possible D gene (5 bases). The germline V gene has CDR1 SQVTM and CDR2 ANQGSEA. The ends were cut back, 5 bases at V and 6 bases at J, with 13 bases in the middle. There are 12 residues in the CDR3. This chain's CDR3 is CSVSPGRDGYTF. CDR3 in DNA: TGCAGCGTTTCACCAGGGAGAGATGGCTACACCTTC.

The chain is built from TRBV29-1 and TRBJ2-7; 8 bases agree with TRBD1. The J segment lost 5 bases and the V segment lost 6 bases, leaving 12 bases of the junction unmatched. The CDR3 length is 14 residues. The V gene's germline CDR1 is SQVTM and CDR2 ANQGSEA. DNA of the CDR3: TGCAGCGTCCCCGTTCAAGACAGGGGCAACGAGCAGTACTTC. Translation: CSVPVQDRGNEQYF.

The rearrangement uses TRBV6-5 and TRBJ1-3; D possibly corresponds to TRBD1 (6 bases). CDR1 and CDR2 (germline): MNHEY, SVGAGI. The CDR3 consists of 14 residues. The V end lost 9 bases, the J end lost 4 bases, and 16 bases lay between the germline ends. The DNA for the CDR3 is TGTGCCAGTCAACCGGGAGGGACAGGAAACACCATATATTTT. Translating it yields CASQPGGTGNTIYF.

The J gene is TRBJ1-5, the V gene TRBV4-1; 8 nucleotides align to TRBD1. Unmatched junction bases numbered 11, after V lost 4 bases and J lost 0 bases. The CDR3 sequence is 18 residues long. Germline V gene lookup returns CDR1 MGHRA and CDR2 YSYEKL. CDR3 in amino acids: CASSLRTGPVYSNQPQHF. The DNA of the CDR3 is TGCGCCAGCAGCCTAAGGACAGGGCCTGTCTATAGCAATCAGCCCCAGCATTTT.

The chain is built from TRBV25-1 and TRBJ2-5; 11 bases fit TRBD2. The CDR3 contains 16 residues. V was clipped by 6 bases and J by 1 base; unmatched bases: 7. From germline, CDR1 is MGHDK and CDR2 SYGVNS. CDR3 sequence reads: CASSPEGLAAQETQYF. The DNA for the CDR3 is TGTGCCAGCAGCCCTGAGGGACTAGCGGCCCAAGAGACCCAGTACTTC.

The CDR3 region is CASSPAGGRNEQFF. The CDR3, as DNA: TGTGCCAGCAGCCCAGCGGGAGGACGGAATGAGCAGTTCTTC. The chain recombines TRBV5-4 with TRBJ2-1; TRBD2 matches at 9 bases. This CDR3 has 14 residues. The germline gives CDR1 SGHNT, CDR2 YYREEE (reference sequence). J lost 7 bases, V lost 4 bases, and 6 bases had no gene match.

The chain links TRBV13 to TRBJ2-5; D gene unclear. Trimming removed 5 bases from V and 4 bases from J, with 11 bases in between. There are 13 residues in the CDR3. The germline V gene has CDR1 PRHDT and CDR2 FYEKMQ (reference sequence). CDR3 nucleotide sequence: TGTGCCAGCAGCAGCAGACCGTTAGAGACCCAGTACTTC. Translation: CASSSRPLETQYF.

The count of this clone is one. In nucleotides, the CDR3 is TGCGCCAGCAGCGTAGGGACAGATGAGAACACTGAAGCTTTCTTT. Protein: CASSVGTDENTEAFF. J is TRBJ1-1 and V is TRBV5-1; the match to TRBD1 covers 7 bases. The germline V gene encodes CDR1 SGHRS and CDR2 YFSETQ. V lost 4 bases to trimming and J lost 1 base; unmatched junction nucleotides: 7. CDR3 length: 15 amino acids. Using reference TRBV5-1 and TRBJ1-1 for the parts outside the CDR3, the full variable domain is KAGVTQTPRYLIKTRGQQVTLSCSPISGHRSVSWYQQTPGQGLQFLFEYFSETQRNKGNFPGRFSGRQFSNSRSEMNVSTLELGDSALYLCASSVGTDENTEAFFGQGTRLTVV.

This clone ranks as large. The J gene is TRBJ2-3, the V gene TRBV30; a possible D gene is TRBD2 (5 bases). With 3 bases removed from V and 2 bases from J, the gap between germline ends came to 21 bases. The CDR3 totals 17 residues. The germline CDR1 and CDR2 sequences are GTSNPN and SVGIG (reference sequence). The CDR3 DNA reads TGTGCCTGGAGACACGAGCCGGACTCAGAAAACACAGATACGCAGTATTTT. It yields the protein CAWRHEPDSENTDTQYF.

V is TRBV30 and J is TRBJ1-2; 9 bases fit TRBD1. V shed 5 bases, J shed 7 bases, and the junction held 11 bases outside the gene matches. The CDR3 covers 14 residues. Germline CDR1 GTSNPN, CDR2 SVGIG (reference sequence). The CDR3 loop is CAWSLAGQGGGYTF. For the CDR3, the DNA is TGTGCCTGGTCTCTAGCGGGACAGGGTGGTGGCTACACCTTC.

The rearrangement uses TRBV18 and TRBJ2-7; TRBD1 agrees at 7 bases. Looked up from germline, CDR1 is KGHSH and CDR2 is LQKENI. The CDR3 is 14 residues long. The J segment lost 2 bases and the V segment lost 4 bases, leaving 5 bases of the junction unmatched. CDR3 sequence: CASSLQGDAYEQYF. In DNA form, the CDR3 reads TGTGCCAGCTCACTCCAGGGGGATGCCTACGAGCAGTACTTC.

V is TRBV29-1 and J is TRBJ2-7, with 9 positions matching TRBD1. Germline V gene lookup returns CDR1 SQVTM and CDR2 ANQGSEA. The CDR3 is 13 residues long. With 3 bases clipped from V and 4 bases from J, the junction kept 4 bases outside the gene matches. The chain's CDR3 is CSVEDRGRYEQYF. The CDR3 region has the DNA TGCAGCGTTGAGGACAGGGGCCGGTACGAGCAGTACTTC.

J is TRBJ2-7 and V is TRBV18, with a tentative D call TRBD2 (6 bases). Germline CDR1 is KGHSH and CDR2 is LQKENI. V was cut by 5 bases and J by 5 bases, with 10 bases left in between. The CDR3 totals 12 residues. CDR3 loop: CASSGGADEQYF. The CDR3 nucleotides read TGTGCCAGCTCAGGAGGGGCGGACGAGCAGTACTTC.

Within the sample, this clone is large. The V and J genes are TRBV19 and TRBJ2-5, with TRBD1 as a possible D gene (6 bases). Trimming removed 4 bases at V and 2 bases at J, with 11 bases between. The CDR3 covers 14 residues. Per germline, CDR1 LNHDA and CDR2 SQIVND (reference sequence). Written as DNA, the CDR3 is TGTGCCAGTAGTACGGGGACACTACAAGAGACCCAGTACTTC. This gives the protein CASSTGTLQETQYF.

This clone turned up a few times. V is TRBV29-1 and J is TRBJ2-7, with a possible D match to TRBD1 (5 bases). CDR1 is SQVTM and CDR2 is ANQGSEA in the germline V gene. The CDR3 extends over 14 amino acids. V lost 6 bases and J lost 5, with 20 bases in between. The CDR3 DNA sequence: TGCAGCGTCGCACAAAGGGGCAGGGATAACGAGCAGTACTTC. Residues: CSVAQRGRDNEQYF.

V gene TRBV5-6 combines with J gene TRBJ2-7; 8 bases align to TRBD2. This CDR3 is 17 amino acids long. CDR1 and CDR2 from the germline V gene are SGHDT and YYEEEE. Unmatched junction bases numbered 13, after V lost 0 bases and J lost 5 bases. The CDR3 region has the DNA TGTGCCAGCAGCTTGGAACCGACTACGACGGGGGGGGACGAGCAGTACTTC. It encodes CASSLEPTTTGGDEQYF.

The rearrangement uses TRBV5-6 and TRBJ1-1; D is ambiguous. Trimming took off 1 base at V and 5 bases at J, with 12 bases between the two ends. Germline V gene sequence: CDR1 SGHDT, CDR2 YYEEEE. The CDR3 has 14 amino acids. The DNA for the CDR3 is TGTGCCAGCAGCTTGATGGGTTACGGAACTGAAGCTTTCTTT. Translating gives CASSLMGYGTEAFF.

The count of this clone is one. V usage is TRBV7-2 and J usage is TRBJ1-2; tentative D call: TRBD1 (6 bases). Per germline, CDR1 SGHTA and CDR2 FQGNSA. With 6 bases removed from V and 3 bases from J, the gap between germline ends came to 17 bases. The CDR3 extends over 15 amino acids. The DNA for the CDR3 is TGTGCCAGCAGTCTACAGGGCTGGGGGGACTATGGCTACACCTTC. Its translation: CASSLQGWGDYGYTF.

This clone was counted between two and nine times. The rearrangement joins TRBV30 to TRBJ1-5; tentative D call: TRBD1 (6 bases). The germline V and J ends were trimmed by 1 base and 7 bases, with 14 bases remaining between them. Germline-derived CDR1 and CDR2 are GTSNPN and SVGIG (reference sequence). The CDR3 is made up of 14 amino acids. For the CDR3, the DNA is TGTGCCTGGAGTGAGGGGGGTAGAGGACAGCCCCAGCATTTT. Its protein is CAWSEGGRGQPQHF. The whole variable domain, filled in from reference TRBV30 and TRBJ1-5, reads SQTIHQWPATLVQPVGSPLSLECTVEGTSNPNLYWYRQAAGRGLQLLFYSVGIGQISSEVPQNLSASRPQDRQFILSSKKLLLSDSGFYLCAWSEGGRGQPQHFGDGTRLSIL.

The gene calls are TRBV5-1 and TRBJ2-7, with a tentative D call TRBD2 (6 bases). The CDR3 is 15 amino acids. Germline CDR1 is SGHRS and CDR2 is YFSETQ. Trimming left V 0 bases short and J 7 bases short, with 17 bases between. In DNA, the CDR3 is TGCGCCAGCAGCTTGGGGGCTCGCGGAGGGAGGGAGCAGTACTTC. It is translated as CASSLGARGGREQYF.

The J gene is TRBJ1-4, the V gene TRBV5-6; 10 bases are shared with TRBD1. Germline V CDR1 and CDR2: SGHDT, YYEEEE. This CDR3 spans 17 amino acids. V shed 0 bases, J shed 5 bases, and the junction held 7 bases outside the gene matches. In DNA form, the CDR3 reads TGTGCCAGCAGCTTGGACCTCAGGACAGGGGGAAATGAAAAACTGTTTTTT. This gives the protein CASSLDLRTGGNEKLFF.